The 11 T cell receptor beta chains below come from one sample, sequenced in a study of glioma-infiltrating T cells after dendritic cell vaccination. This sample's time point: after dendritic cell vaccination, including at tumor progression/relapse. Only in-frame clones appear in the TCRdb table, and some are missing; sequencing was by immunoSEQ multiplex PCR. Of 75,000 to 85,000 clones in the sample, around 87% are singletons; the top ten hold approximately 2.2%. The sample here was blood, taken after dendritic cell vaccination. The receptor source for this set is a human donor with glioblastoma.

The V gene is TRBV30, the J gene TRBJ1-3; 9 nucleotides match TRBD1. The germline V gene encodes CDR1 GTSNPN and CDR2 SVGIG (reference sequence). Trimming removed 3 bases from V and 4 bases from J; junction bases left unmatched: 7. The CDR3 loop spans 15 amino acids. CDR3 in DNA: TGTGCCTGGAGGCAGGACAGGGGAACGGGAAACACCATATATTTT. This gives the protein CAWRQDRGTGNTIYF. Filled out from reference TRBV30 and TRBJ1-3, the complete variable domain reads SQTIHQWPATLVQPVGSPLSLECTVEGTSNPNLYWYRQAAGRGLQLLFYSVGIGQISSEVPQNLSASRPQDRQFILSSKKLLLSDSGFYLCAWRQDRGTGNTIYFGEGSWLTVV.

The J gene is TRBJ2-5, the V gene TRBV7-9, with 7 bases aligning to TRBD1. V was pared by 1 base and J by 5 bases, with 7 bases of the junction left unmatched. CDR1 SEHNR and CDR2 FQNEAQ come from the germline V gene (reference sequence). The CDR3 loop spans 15 amino acids. CDR3 sequence reads: CASSLGGGQWETQYF. CDR3 nucleotides: TGTGCCAGCAGCTTAGGAGGGGGACAGTGGGAGACCCAGTACTTC.

The chain has TRBV5-1 and TRBJ2-3, with D uncertain. This CDR3 has 13 residues. Per the germline V gene, CDR1 is SGHRS and CDR2 is YFSETQ. The V end was cut by 4 bases, the J end by 6 bases, with 12 bases between. The CDR3 is CASSKTGADTQYF. CDR3 sequence (DNA): TGCGCCAGCAGCAAGACTGGTGCGGATACGCAGTATTTT.

This chain uses TRBV5-4 with TRBJ2-7, with TRBD2 as a possible D gene (5 bases). There are 13 residues in the CDR3. From germline, CDR1 is SGHNT and CDR2 YYREEE (reference sequence). V lost 0 bases, J lost 3 bases, and 7 bases lay in between. CDR3: CASSLVGNYEQYF. CDR3 nucleotide sequence: TGTGCCAGCAGCTTGGTCGGGAACTACGAGCAGTACTTC.

J is TRBJ1-1 and V is TRBV7-9; D is undetermined. Germline V gene sequence: CDR1 SEHNR, CDR2 FQNEAQ (reference sequence). The germline V and J ends were trimmed by 1 base and 2 bases, with 8 bases remaining between them. This CDR3 contains 14 residues. The CDR3 protein is CASSLVALNTEAFF. In nucleotides, the CDR3 is TGTGCCAGCAGCTTAGTAGCGCTCAACACTGAAGCTTTCTTT.

This chain uses TRBV7-9 with TRBJ1-2; D is undetermined. Trimming took off 0 bases at V and 4 bases at J, with 12 bases between the two ends. The CDR3 spans 15 residues. Germline CDR1 reads SEHNR; CDR2 reads FQNEAQ (reference sequence). Here the CDR3 reads CASSLASSSSYGYTF. CDR3 nucleotide sequence: TGTGCCAGCAGCTTAGCAAGCTCTTCCTCCTATGGCTACACCTTC.

CDR3 in DNA: TGCGCCAGCAGCCAAGATAGGGGCTACAATGAGCAGTTCTTC. Protein product: CASSQDRGYNEQFF. This chain uses TRBV4-1 with TRBJ2-1; D is possibly TRBD1 (5 bases). V was clipped by 0 bases and J by 3 bases, with 6 bases between them. The germline V gene encodes CDR1 MGHRA and CDR2 YSYEKL. CDR3 length: 14 amino acids.

The chain combines TRBV2 with TRBJ2-3; no clear D. CDR3 size: 17 residues. V dropped 0 bases and J dropped 1 base, with 14 bases sitting between them. The germline V gene has CDR1 SNHLY and CDR2 FYNNEI. The CDR3 is CASSEAVGSSRTDTQYF. The CDR3 region has the DNA TGTGCCAGCAGTGAAGCGGTGGGTAGCTCCCGCACAGATACGCAGTATTTT.

The chain carries TRBV18 and TRBJ2-3, with a possible D match to TRBD2 (5 bases). There are 15 residues in the CDR3. CDR1 and CDR2 (germline): KGHSH, LQKENI. V was cut by 0 bases and J by 4 bases, with 11 bases left in between. The CDR3 here is CASSPPRGWADTQYF. The DNA for the CDR3 is TGTGCCAGCTCACCACCCCGGGGTTGGGCAGATACGCAGTATTTT.

The chain links TRBV5-4 to TRBJ1-2, with D possibly TRBD1 on 6 matching bases. Germline V gene data show CDR1 as SGHNT and CDR2 as YYREEE (reference sequence). This CDR3 has 15 amino acids. V lost 7 bases to trimming and J lost 3 bases, with 19 bases between them. DNA for the CDR3: TGTGCCAGCGGAAGGGAGGGGGGGCGCGACTATGGCTACACCTTC. Translating gives CASGREGGRDYGYTF.

The CDR3 protein is CASRVNEVEAFF. The CDR3 DNA is TGTGCCAGCAGGGTGAATGAGGTTGAAGCTTTCTTT. V is TRBV6-1 and J is TRBJ1-1; D unresolved. The V and J ends lost 6 bases and 7 bases respectively, with 12 bases between them. The CDR3 covers 12 residues. The germline V gene has CDR1 MNHNS and CDR2 SASEGT.